Following are 29 T cell receptor beta chains from one sample sequenced in a study of shared clonotypes between healthy human individuals (dated by TCRdb to 2018 to 2020). Libraries were prepared through the immunoSEQ multiplex PCR assay. TCRdb carries this immuneACCESS record with in-frame sequences only. Its versions omit some clonotypes, under half of them owing to an unresolved V gene in the studies checked, with the rest unexplained. Recorded for this sample are 550,000 to 750,000 clones; about 91% of them occurred a single time. Approximately 22% of the sample goes to the ten largest clones. CD8 naive samples were obtained by positive selection for CCR7 among CD45RO-negative cells, yielding a CD45RA+CCR7+ population from which TemRA cells were excluded. The sequenced sample consisted of naive CD8+ T cells sorted from blood. The cell subset or site label here, explained by the study, means: CD45RA+CCR7+. The source is a man aged 30 to 39 in good health.

The CDR3 sequence: CASSSLLAGVEEQYF. DNA for the CDR3: TGTGCCAGCAGTTCCTTACTAGCGGGAGTGGAAGAGCAGTACTTC. The chain links TRBV28 to TRBJ2-7, with 11 bases that match TRBD2. The CDR3 spans 15 residues. J gave up 7 bases and V 4 bases, and 9 bases lay outside the gene matches. Germline V CDR1 and CDR2: MDHEN, SYDVKM. The whole variable domain, filled in from reference TRBV28 and TRBJ2-7, reads DVKVTQSSRYLVKRTGEKVFLECVQDMDHENMFWYRQDPGLGLRLIYFSYDVKMKEKGDIPEGYSVSREKKERFSLILESASTNQTSMYLCASSSLLAGVEEQYFGPGTRLTVT.

The table lists this clone with a count of one. The V call is TRBV27, the J call TRBJ2-3, with a tentative D call TRBD2 (6 bases). CDR1 is MNHEY and CDR2 is SMNVEV in the germline V gene (reference sequence). CDR3 length equals 14 residues. Trimming removed 6 bases at V and 6 bases at J, with 16 bases between. The CDR3 bases are TGTGCCAGCAGCCTCGTAGGTGGGGGGGATACGCAGTATTTT. This gives the protein CASSLVGGGDTQYF.

The gene calls are TRBV7-9 and TRBJ1-5; D gene uncertain. Trimming removed 5 bases at V and 0 bases at J, with 8 bases between. The CDR3 has 14 residues. CDR1 SEHNR and CDR2 FQNEAQ come from the germline V gene (reference sequence). The CDR3, as DNA: TGTGCCAGCAGCGGGGTCCCTAGCAATCAGCCCCAGCATTTT. Protein product: CASSGVPSNQPQHF.

This clone showed up just once. The J gene is TRBJ2-3, the V gene TRBV2, with TRBD1 matching over 10 bases. The CDR3 sequence is 12 residues long. Germline V lookup: CDR1 SNHLY, CDR2 FYNNEI. Losses at the gene ends were 8 bases for V and 6 bases for J; bases not matched to a gene: 2. The CDR3 DNA sequence: TGTGCCAGCGTGGACAGGGGGGATACGCAGTATTTT. The encoded protein is CASVDRGDTQYF.

CDR3 region: CASSPVLGQNNQPQHF. CDR3 sequence (DNA): TGTGCCAGCTCACCGGTTCTTGGACAGAACAATCAGCCCCAGCATTTT. The chain recombines TRBV18 with TRBJ1-5; a weak D match, TRBD1 (6 bases). Trimming left V 3 bases short and J 3 bases short, with 15 bases between. Germline V gene sequence: CDR1 KGHSH, CDR2 LQKENI. The CDR3 is 16 residues long.

The chain combines TRBV9 with TRBJ2-1; possible D gene TRBD1, 6 bases. CDR1 is SGDLS and CDR2 is YYNGEE in the germline V gene. V was shortened by 0 bases and J by 6 bases, with 13 bases between the two germline ends. The CDR3 length is 15 residues. The CDR3 DNA sequence: TGTGCCAGCAGCGTAGGTGGGGGCCCGGGCAATGAGCAGTTCTTC. Translated: CASSVGGGPGNEQFF.

This sequence joins TRBV5-1 and TRBJ2-7, with D possibly TRBD2 on 5 matching bases. CDR1 and CDR2 from the germline V gene are SGHRS and YFSETQ. The germline V and J ends were trimmed by 7 bases and 1 base, with 18 bases remaining between them. This CDR3 is built from 15 residues. The CDR3 sequence: CASRRAGDSSYEQYF. The CDR3, as DNA: TGCGCCAGCCGTCGTGCGGGTGACTCATCCTACGAGCAGTACTTC.

Comment on this clone: The same CDR3 also results from other DNA sequences found in this sample. This rearrangement joins TRBV30 to TRBJ1-1, with TRBD1 as a possible D gene (6 bases). The CDR3 is 12 amino acids. Germline V gene sequence: CDR1 GTSNPN, CDR2 SVGIG (reference sequence). Trimming took off 4 bases at V and 4 bases at J, with 10 bases between the two ends. The CDR3 loop reads CAWKGQITEAFF. The CDR3 nucleotides read TGTGCCTGGAAAGGACAGATCACTGAAGCTTTCTTT.

The chain couples TRBV7-9 to TRBJ2-5; 7 bases match TRBD2. V was clipped by 4 bases and J by 5 bases; unmatched bases: 13. The CDR3 covers 16 residues. CDR1 and CDR2 from the germline V gene are SEHNR and FQNEAQ (reference sequence). The DNA for the CDR3 is TGTGCCAGCAGCTCTACGCGGGAGCCACGACGGGAGACCCAGTACTTC. Translated: CASSSTREPRRETQYF.

The chain uses TRBV5-4 and TRBJ2-5; 7 positions agree with TRBD2. The CDR3 totals 15 residues. CDR1 is SGHNT and CDR2 is YYREEE in the germline V gene (reference sequence). V was clipped by 2 bases and J by 5 bases; unmatched bases: 9. CDR3 DNA: TGTGCCAGCAGCTTTTCGGCGGGAGCCACGGAGACCCAGTACTTC. Residues: CASSFSAGATETQYF.

Remarks on this clone: In the same sample, other DNA sequences code for this CDR3. The chain recombines TRBV27 with TRBJ2-1; 10 bases are a match to TRBD1. J gave up 2 bases and V 6 bases, and 4 bases lay outside the gene matches. The CDR3 covers 15 residues. Germline loops: CDR1 MNHEY, CDR2 SMNVEV (reference sequence). The CDR3: CASSLGTGAYNEQFF. CDR3 nucleotides: TGTGCCAGCAGCCTGGGGACAGGGGCCTACAATGAGCAGTTCTTC.

The chain recombines TRBV15 with TRBJ2-7; possible D gene TRBD1, 5 bases. V dropped 5 bases and J dropped 3 bases, with 14 bases sitting between them. The germline CDR1 and CDR2 sequences are LNHNV and YYDKDF (reference sequence). The CDR3 is 14 residues long. The CDR3 is CATSPRVTGYEQYF. CDR3 in DNA: TGTGCCACCAGCCCCCGTGTAACAGGCTACGAGCAGTACTTC. The full variable domain, with the rest looked up from reference TRBV15 and TRBJ2-7, is DAMVIQNPRYQVTQFGKPVTLSCSQTLNHNVMYWYQQKSSQAPKLLFHYYDKDFNNEADTPDNFQSRRPNTSFCFLDIRSPGLGDTAMYLCATSPRVTGYEQYFGPGTRLTVT.

This sequence joins TRBV7-6 and TRBJ1-5; perhaps TRBD1 as D (5 bases). The V gene's germline CDR1 is SGHVS and CDR2 FNYEAQ. V was pared by 1 base and J by 7 bases, with 11 bases between. The CDR3 has 14 residues. Here the CDR3 reads CASSLGEGLQPQHF. CDR3 DNA sequence: TGTGCCAGCAGCTTAGGGGAGGGGTTACAGCCCCAGCATTTT.

The chain joins TRBV4-1 to TRBJ2-1; D remains unclear. The CDR3 contains 15 residues. The V gene lost 1 base and the J gene lost 2 bases, with 9 bases spanning the gap. Germline assignment: CDR1 MGHRA and CDR2 YSYEKL. The CDR3: CASSQVYRAYNEQFF. The CDR3 coding sequence is TGCGCCAGCAGCCAAGTTTATAGGGCCTACAATGAGCAGTTCTTC.

The chain has TRBV5-5 and TRBJ1-1; D ambiguous. Germline assignment: CDR1 SGHKS and CDR2 YYEKEE (reference sequence). Trimming removed 1 base at V and 0 bases at J, with 13 bases between. This CDR3 spans 16 amino acids. The CDR3 bases are TGTGCCAGCAGCTTGAGGCCGGCAGTAGTGAACACTGAAGCTTTCTTT. Its translation is CASSLRPAVVNTEAFF.

The chain links TRBV6-5 to TRBJ2-7, with D possibly matching TRBD1 (5 bases). Germline assignment: CDR1 MNHEY and CDR2 SVGAGI. Trimming stripped 4 bases from V and 3 bases from J, with 13 bases between. The CDR3 covers 14 residues. The CDR3 reads CASSSTGSIYEQYF. DNA of the CDR3: TGTGCCAGCAGTTCCACAGGAAGTATCTACGAGCAGTACTTC.

The rearrangement links TRBV19 to TRBJ2-1, with 15 bases matching TRBD2. CDR3 length equals 15 residues. Germline V gene data show CDR1 as LNHDA and CDR2 as SQIVND (reference sequence). Germline trimming cut 6 bases from V and 7 bases from J; bases unmatched to any gene: 4. The DNA for the CDR3 is TGTGCCAGTAGCAGGACTAGCGGGAGGGGTAATGAGCAGTTCTTC. It yields the protein CASSRTSGRGNEQFF.

The rearrangement links TRBV7-9 to TRBJ1-1; 11 bases align to TRBD1. Germline V lookup: CDR1 SEHNR, CDR2 FQNEAQ (reference sequence). With V trimmed by 3 bases and J by 7 bases, 19 bases remained unmatched. This CDR3 comprises 19 residues. CDR3 DNA: TGTGCCAGCAGCTTCACAATTTTCTCCGGGGACAGGGGGGTTGATGAAGCTTTCTTT. Amino acid sequence: CASSFTIFSGDRGVDEAFF. Filled out from reference TRBV7-9 and TRBJ1-1, the complete variable domain reads DTGVSQNPRHKITKRGQNVTFRCDPISEHNRLYWYRQTLGQGPEFLTYFQNEAQLEKSRLLSDRFSAERPKGSFSTLEIQRTEQGDSAMYLCASSFTIFSGDRGVDEAFFGQGTRLTVV.

This chain links TRBV4-2 with TRBJ2-1; TRBD2 aligns across 11 bases. This CDR3 is 18 amino acids long. The trim removed 0 bases at V and 6 bases at J, leaving 10 bases unmatched. The germline gives CDR1 LGHNA, CDR2 YNFKEQ. In DNA, the CDR3 is TGTGCCAGCAGCCAAGAATCCATAGCGGGAGGGCTGGGCAATGAGCAGTTCTTC. It yields the protein CASSQESIAGGLGNEQFF.

As DNA, the CDR3 is TGCGCCAGCAGCTTGTATCCAGGTACCTACGAGCAGTACTTC. It specifies CASSLYPGTYEQYF. The chain joins TRBV5-1 to TRBJ2-7; D is undetermined. Germline CDR1 SGHRS, CDR2 YFSETQ. The CDR3 has 14 amino acids. Deletions cut 1 base from V and 2 bases from J, with 10 bases between.

This clone was recorded only once. The chain is built from TRBV7-6 and TRBJ2-7; 9 bases match TRBD1. Germline assignment: CDR1 SGHVS and CDR2 FNYEAQ. CDR3 length: 16 residues. Losses at the gene ends were 0 bases for V and 3 bases for J; bases not matched to a gene: 6. This CDR3 reads CASSLATGTGNYEQYF. CDR3 bases: TGTGCCAGCAGCTTAGCAACCGGGACAGGGAACTACGAGCAGTACTTC.

This clone has only one observation. V gene TRBV27 combines with J gene TRBJ1-1; no clear D gene. This CDR3 is built from 14 residues. V was trimmed by 1 base and J by 3 bases, leaving 9 bases between them. CDR1 is MNHEY, CDR2 SMNVEV, per germline (reference sequence). CDR3 nucleotides: TGTGCCAGCAGTTTATGGTCGGGGTACACTGAAGCTTTCTTT. Protein: CASSLWSGYTEAFF.

The chain uses TRBV9 and TRBJ2-2; 12 bases align to TRBD2. Trimming removed 5 bases from V and 7 bases from J; junction bases left unmatched: 9. Germline V lookup: CDR1 SGDLS, CDR2 YYNGEE. The CDR3 sequence is 16 residues long. The CDR3 loop reads CASSELAGGPDGELFF. The CDR3 coding sequence is TGTGCCAGCAGTGAGCTAGCGGGAGGGCCGGACGGGGAGCTGTTTTTT. The full variable domain, rest sourced from reference TRBV9 and TRBJ2-2, is DSGVTQTPKHLITATGQRVTLRCSPRSGDLSVYWYQQSLDQGLQFLIQYYNGEERAKGNILERFSAQQFPDLHSELNLSSLELGDSALYFCASSELAGGPDGELFFGEGSRLTVL.

V gene TRBV28 combines with J gene TRBJ2-3; D remains unclear. The germline V gene encodes CDR1 MDHEN and CDR2 SYDVKM. V lost 8 bases and J 6 bases, leaving 18 bases between the germline ends. This CDR3 contains 14 residues. DNA for the CDR3: TGTGCCAGCTCGTTGCGCGTAGCCGGGGATACGCAGTATTTT. Protein sequence: CASSLRVAGDTQYF.

The chain is built from TRBV21-1 and TRBJ2-2; the DNA was not compared with TRBD2, the D call given in the table. TRBV21-1 is flagged as a pseudogene. This CDR3 has 17 amino acids. CDR3 loop: CASSKEGSGSGTGELFF. CDR3 DNA: TGTGCCAGCAGCAAAGAGGGTAGCGGGAGTGGGACCGGGGAGCTGTTTTTT.

The genes are TRBV2 and TRBJ2-5, with D possibly TRBD2 on 5 matching bases. The CDR3 sequence is 15 residues long. The V and J ends lost 6 bases and 5 bases respectively, with 19 bases between them. CDR1 and CDR2 from the germline V gene are SNHLY and FYNNEI. The CDR3 DNA reads as TGTGCCAGCAGCCTACGAGGTTGGCCGGGGGAGACCCAGTACTTC. This sequence encodes CASSLRGWPGETQYF.

The chain links TRBV7-9 to TRBJ2-7; D is ambiguous. The CDR3 has 13 residues. The germline V and J ends were trimmed by 5 bases and 3 bases, with 11 bases remaining between them. Germline-derived CDR1 and CDR2 are SEHNR and FQNEAQ (reference sequence). In DNA, the CDR3 is TGTGCCAGCAGCCTAAAAGGCCGCTACGAGCAGTACTTC. Its translation: CASSLKGRYEQYF.

J is TRBJ1-2 and V is TRBV13; D gene ambiguous. Germline values: CDR1 PRHDT, CDR2 FYEKMQ (reference sequence). Trimming stripped 4 bases from V and 6 bases from J, with 12 bases between. The CDR3 runs to 13 residues. The CDR3 is CASSSERDDGYTF. In DNA form, the CDR3 reads TGTGCCAGCAGCTCGGAGCGGGATGATGGCTACACCTTC.

The CDR3 sequence: CASSFEGRARDTQYF. DNA of the CDR3: TGTGCCAGCAGTTTTGAGGGGAGGGCCAGGGATACGCAGTATTTT. This chain joins TRBV28 and TRBJ2-3; 7 bases map to TRBD2. Trimming at V came to 3 bases and at J to 6 bases, leaving 9 bases not matched to a gene. This CDR3 spans 15 amino acids. CDR1 and CDR2 from the germline V gene are MDHEN and SYDVKM.